Shown below are 18 T cell receptor beta chains from a single sample sequenced in a study of shared clonotypes between healthy human individuals. It was CD45RO-negative cells, positively selected for CCR7, that made up naive CD8 cells, with terminally differentiated effector memory CD45RA+ cells excluded. TCRdb's copy holds only in-frame clones and misses some; the assay was immunoSEQ multiplex PCR. The sample has about 1,800,000 clones; about 95% are singletons. Sequenced sample: naive CD8+ T cells sorted from blood. The receptors originated from a young man in good health.

The gene calls are TRBV2 and TRBJ2-4; D perhaps matches TRBD1 (6 bases). The CDR3 runs 15 residues. Germline-derived CDR1 and CDR2 are SNHLY and FYNNEI. V gave up 1 base and J gave up 14 bases, with 21 bases separating them. The CDR3 here is CASSEVDGTPHSEYF. CDR3 DNA sequence: TGTGCCAGCAGTGAAGTAGACGGGACACCCCATTCAGAGTACTTC.

The chain joins TRBV7-6 to TRBJ2-1; 10 bases map to TRBD1. Per germline, CDR1 SGHVS and CDR2 FNYEAQ. V was pared by 2 bases and J by 2 bases, with 6 bases of the junction left unmatched. CDR3 length: 17 amino acids. This chain's CDR3 is CASSLILGTGAYNEQFF. In nucleotides, the CDR3 is TGTGCCAGCAGCTTAATCCTCGGGACAGGGGCCTACAATGAGCAGTTCTTC.

The chain is built from TRBV30 and TRBJ2-2, with unresolved D. This CDR3 contains 13 residues. Trimming took off 3 bases at V and 1 base at J, with 6 bases between the two ends. CDR1 is GTSNPN, CDR2 SVGIG, per germline (reference sequence). CDR3 protein: CAWRTLNTGELFF. In nucleotides, the CDR3 is TGTGCCTGGAGGACTCTGAACACCGGGGAGCTGTTTTTT.

The V gene is TRBV7-9, the J gene TRBJ2-7; 9 nucleotides agree with TRBD1. This CDR3 region has 14 residues. V dropped 4 bases and J dropped 4; count of bases not matched to a gene: 5. CDR1 and CDR2 from the germline V gene are SEHNR and FQNEAQ (reference sequence). CDR3 bases: TGTGCCAGCAGCTCGACAGGGGGGCCGTACGAGCAGTACTTC. Its translation is CASSSTGGPYEQYF.

V usage is TRBV27 and J usage is TRBJ2-7; 11 bases match TRBD2. The V gene's germline CDR1 is MNHEY and CDR2 SMNVEV (reference sequence). J was trimmed by 7 bases and V by 6 bases; bases with no gene match: 8. This CDR3 comprises 14 residues. This CDR3 is CASSYFSGGGEQYF. The DNA of the CDR3 is TGTGCCAGCAGCTATTTTAGCGGGGGGGGTGAGCAGTACTTC.

The chain employs TRBV6-5 and TRBJ2-3, with a possible D match to TRBD2 (5 bases). Germline CDR1 MNHEY, CDR2 SVGAGI. The germline V and J ends were trimmed by 8 bases and 5 bases, with 14 bases remaining between them. The CDR3 covers 13 residues. Here the CDR3 DNA reads TGTGCCAGCTATTTATTTGAGGGAGATACGCAGTATTTT. Translating it yields CASYLFEGDTQYF.

Remarks on this clone: The sample has other DNA sequences that encode this CDR3 too. The J gene is TRBJ1-1, the V gene TRBV27, with TRBD1 matching 7 bases. This CDR3 spans 13 amino acids. Germline V gene data show CDR1 as MNHEY and CDR2 as SMNVEV (reference sequence). With V trimmed by 3 bases and J by 6 bases, 4 bases remained unmatched. This CDR3 reads CASSFGQGAEAFF. The CDR3 DNA sequence: TGTGCCAGCAGTTTTGGGCAGGGGGCTGAAGCTTTCTTT.

V gene TRBV7-6 combines with J gene TRBJ2-3; TRBD2 matches 7 bases. Germline trimming cut 4 bases from V and 6 bases from J; bases unmatched to any gene: 7. This CDR3 comprises 14 residues. Per the germline V gene, CDR1 is SGHVS and CDR2 is FNYEAQ. In DNA form, the CDR3 reads TGTGCCAGCAGCTCCCGGGACTATGGGGATACGCAGTATTTT. Encoded protein: CASSSRDYGDTQYF.

The chain carries TRBV12-5 and TRBJ2-7; D ambiguous. Trimming removed 2 bases at V and 5 bases at J, with 16 bases between. The CDR3 has 15 residues. From germline, CDR1 is LGHNT and CDR2 FRNRAP. DNA of the CDR3: TGTGCTAGTGGTTTGTTGTTGGGTGGGTCGGACGAGCAGTACTTC. Translated, it gives CASGLLLGGSDEQYF.

CDR3: CASSIDPGVYNEQFF. CDR3 nucleotide sequence: TGTGCCAGTAGTATAGATCCGGGGGTCTACAATGAGCAGTTCTTC. The chain couples TRBV19 to TRBJ2-1; D is perhaps TRBD2 (6 bases). V was cut by 0 bases and J by 3 bases, with 9 bases left in between. The CDR3 contains 15 residues. CDR1 is LNHDA and CDR2 is SQIVND in the germline V gene (reference sequence). Full variable domain (remainder filled in from reference TRBV19 and TRBJ2-1): DGGITQSPKYLFRKEGQNVTLSCEQNLNHDAMYWYRQDPGQGLRLIYYSQIVNDFQKGDIAEGYSVSREKKESFPLTVTSAQKNPTAFYLCASSIDPGVYNEQFFGPGTRLTVL.

The chain has TRBV6-5 and TRBJ2-5; perhaps TRBD1 as D (6 bases). CDR1 and CDR2 (germline): MNHEY, SVGAGI. V was shortened by 2 bases and J by 5 bases, with 18 bases between the two germline ends. The CDR3 is made up of 16 amino acids. CDR3: CASSYIIQGGWETQYF. The CDR3 DNA is TGTGCCAGCAGTTACATAATACAGGGTGGGTGGGAGACCCAGTACTTC.

The rearrangement joins TRBV9 to TRBJ2-2; D is unresolved. CDR1 is SGDLS, CDR2 YYNGEE, per germline. This CDR3 is built from 14 residues. The V end lost 3 bases, the J end lost 1 base, and 7 bases lay between the germline ends. As DNA, the CDR3 is TGTGCCAGCAGCGGGGTTGGGAACACCGGGGAGCTGTTTTTT. It yields the protein CASSGVGNTGELFF.

The J gene is TRBJ1-4, the V gene TRBV23-1, with 11 bases lining up with TRBD1. TRBV23-1 is an ORF; its function is uncertain. The CDR3 length is 15 residues. V lost 4 bases to trimming and J lost 7 bases; unmatched junction nucleotides: 5. CDR3 sequence: CASSRPGQGVEKLFF. The CDR3 DNA reads as TGCGCCAGCAGTCGCCCGGGACAGGGGGTTGAAAAACTGTTTTTT.

The chain uses TRBV6-5 and TRBJ2-7; weak D call: TRBD1 (5 bases). The CDR3 is made up of 11 amino acids. Germline CDR1 MNHEY, CDR2 SVGAGI. The CDR3 loop is CATANPYEQYF. CDR3 bases: TGTGCGACAGCGAACCCCTACGAGCAGTACTTC.

The rearrangement links TRBV7-9 to TRBJ1-4; a possible D gene is TRBD1 (6 bases). Germline V gene data show CDR1 as SEHNR and CDR2 as FQNEAQ (reference sequence). The CDR3 is 16 residues long. V was clipped by 8 bases and J by 3 bases, with 19 bases between them. DNA of the CDR3: TGTGCCAGCGGATATACAGGGCCTACGGCTAATGAAAAACTGTTTTTT. Residues: CASGYTGPTANEKLFF. Together with reference TRBV7-9 and TRBJ1-4, the CDR3 gives the full variable domain: DTGVSQNPRHKITKRGQNVTFRCDPISEHNRLYWYRQTLGQGPEFLTYFQNEAQLEKSRLLSDRFSAERPKGSFSTLEIQRTEQGDSAMYLCASGYTGPTANEKLFFGSGTQLSVL.

The chain employs TRBV5-6 and TRBJ1-2, with a possible D match to TRBD1 (6 bases). Germline CDR1 is SGHDT and CDR2 is YYEEEE. There are 15 residues in the CDR3. Deletions cut 3 bases from V and 1 base from J, with 13 bases between. CDR3 nucleotides: TGTGCCAGCAGCTCCCCCCCCAGGGGTAACTATGGCTACACCTTC. Its translation is CASSSPPRGNYGYTF.

V usage is TRBV4-3 and J usage is TRBJ2-1; D is unresolved. V lost 4 bases to trimming and J lost 2 bases, with 9 bases between them. Germline CDR1 is LGHNA and CDR2 is YSLEER. The CDR3 totals 14 residues. CDR3 sequence: CASSLSGAYNEQFF. CDR3 coding DNA: TGCGCCAGCAGCCTTAGTGGGGCCTACAATGAGCAGTTCTTC.

The chain couples TRBV4-3 to TRBJ2-7; D not certain. V dropped 1 base and J dropped 1 base, with 8 bases sitting between them. The CDR3 is made up of 14 amino acids. Germline V gene data show CDR1 as LGHNA and CDR2 as YSLEER. The CDR3 reads CASSQVYSSYEQYF. DNA of the CDR3: TGCGCCAGCAGCCAAGTTTACAGTTCCTACGAGCAGTACTTC.